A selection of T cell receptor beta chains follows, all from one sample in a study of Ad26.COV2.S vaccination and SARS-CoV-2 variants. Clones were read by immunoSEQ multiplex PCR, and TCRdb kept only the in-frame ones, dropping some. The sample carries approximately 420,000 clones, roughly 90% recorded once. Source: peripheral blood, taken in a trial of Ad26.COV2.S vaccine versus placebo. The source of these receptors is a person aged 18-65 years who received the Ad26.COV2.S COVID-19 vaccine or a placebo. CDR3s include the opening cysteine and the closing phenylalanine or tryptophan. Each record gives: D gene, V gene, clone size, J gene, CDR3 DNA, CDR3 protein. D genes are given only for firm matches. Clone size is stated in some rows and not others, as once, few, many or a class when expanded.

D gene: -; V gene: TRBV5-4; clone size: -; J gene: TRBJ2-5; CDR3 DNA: TGTGCCAGCAGCTTAGTCAGTACGAAAGAGACCCAGTACTTC; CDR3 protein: CASSLVSTKETQYF
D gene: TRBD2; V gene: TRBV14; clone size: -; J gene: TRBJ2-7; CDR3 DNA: TGTGCCAGCAGCCATACGGGGGGGCTTTCTTCCGAGCAGTACTTC; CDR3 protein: CASSHTGGLSSEQYF
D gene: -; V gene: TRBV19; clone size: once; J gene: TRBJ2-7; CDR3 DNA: TGTGCCAGTAGTATAGCTTCGGGTACCTACGAGCAGTACTTC; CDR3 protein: CASSIASGTYEQYF
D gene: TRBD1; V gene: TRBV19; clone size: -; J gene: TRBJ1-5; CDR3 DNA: TGTGCCAGTAGATCAGGGTACAGGGGGCTTAATCAGCCCCAGCATTTT; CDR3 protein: CASRSGYRGLNQPQHF
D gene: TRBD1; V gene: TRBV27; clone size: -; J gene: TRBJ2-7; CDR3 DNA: TGTGCCAGCAGTCCCGGGACAGGGCCCTACGAGCAGTACTTC; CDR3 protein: CASSPGTGPYEQYF
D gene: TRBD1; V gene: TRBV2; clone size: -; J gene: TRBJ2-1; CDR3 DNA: TGTGCCAGCAGTGAAGAGGGACAGACATACAATGAGCAGTTCTTC; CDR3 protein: CASSEEGQTYNEQFF
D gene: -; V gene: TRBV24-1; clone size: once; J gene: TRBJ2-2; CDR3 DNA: TGTGCCACCAGTGAGGGGCAGGCCACCGGGGAGCTGTTTTTT; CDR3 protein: CATSEGQATGELFF
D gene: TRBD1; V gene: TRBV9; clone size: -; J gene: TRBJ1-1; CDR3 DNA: TGTGCCAGCACCCCCGGAATCTCCGGGACAGTGGACACTGAAGCTTTCTTT; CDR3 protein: CASTPGISGTVDTEAFF
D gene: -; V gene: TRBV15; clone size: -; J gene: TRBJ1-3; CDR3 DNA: TGTGCCACCAGCAGAGATAGCGGAAACACCATATATTTT; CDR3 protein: CATSRDSGNTIYF
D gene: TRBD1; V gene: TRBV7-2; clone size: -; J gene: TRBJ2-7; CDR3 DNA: TGTGCCAGCAGGGGGACAGGGGGCTACGAGCAGTACTTC; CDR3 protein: CASRGTGGYEQYF
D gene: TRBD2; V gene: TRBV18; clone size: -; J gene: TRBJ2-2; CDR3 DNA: TGTGCCAGCTCACCTGTCGGCGGGGGGAACTCCGGGGAGCTGTTTTTT; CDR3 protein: CASSPVGGGNSGELFF
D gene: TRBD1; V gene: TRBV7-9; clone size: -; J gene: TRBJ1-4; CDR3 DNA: TGTGCCAGCAGCTTCGGACAGGGTAGGGAAAAACTGTTTTTT; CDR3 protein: CASSFGQGREKLFF
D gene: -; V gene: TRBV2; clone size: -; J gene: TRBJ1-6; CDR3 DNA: TGTGCCAGCATTGACACCTATAATTCACCCCTCCACTTT; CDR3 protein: CASIDTYNSPLHF
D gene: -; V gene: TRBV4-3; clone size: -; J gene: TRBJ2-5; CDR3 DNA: TGCGCCAGCAGCTTCCGGACTGCAGCCCAAGAGACCCAGTACTTC; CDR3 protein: CASSFRTAAQETQYF
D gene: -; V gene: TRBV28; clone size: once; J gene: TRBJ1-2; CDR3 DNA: TGTGCCAGCAGTCCACACAATGGGTTCTCCCCCTCGGGCTACACCTTC; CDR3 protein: CASSPHNGFSPSGYTF
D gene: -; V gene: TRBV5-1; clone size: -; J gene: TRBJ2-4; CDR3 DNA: TGCGCCAGCAGCTTGACTGTACTAGGAAGCAGACTTCAGTACTTC; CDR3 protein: CASSLTVLGSRLQYF
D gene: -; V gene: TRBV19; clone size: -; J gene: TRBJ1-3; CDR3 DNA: TGTGCCAGTAACATGGGGGGGCCTGGAAACACCATATATTTT; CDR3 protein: CASNMGGPGNTIYF
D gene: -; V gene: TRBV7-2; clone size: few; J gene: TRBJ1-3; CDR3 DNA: TGTGCCAGCAGCTCGCAAGGGACCGCAGGTGGAAACACCATATATTTT; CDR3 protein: CASSSQGTAGGNTIYF
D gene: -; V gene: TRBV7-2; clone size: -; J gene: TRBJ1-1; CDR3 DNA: TGTGCCAGCAGCTTAGGTATCGGGATGAACACTGAAGCTTTCTTT; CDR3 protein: CASSLGIGMNTEAFF
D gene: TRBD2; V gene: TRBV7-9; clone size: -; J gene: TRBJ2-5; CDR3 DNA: TGTGCCAGCAGAAGACTAGCGGGGGGGACGTCCCAAGAGACCCAGTACTTC; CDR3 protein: CASRRLAGGTSQETQYF
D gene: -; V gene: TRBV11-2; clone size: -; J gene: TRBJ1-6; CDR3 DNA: TGTGCCAGCAGCTTAGATCGAAGGCTATCACCCCTCCACTTT; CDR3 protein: CASSLDRRLSPLHF
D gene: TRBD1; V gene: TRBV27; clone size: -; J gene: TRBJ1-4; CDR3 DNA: TGTGCCAGCAGTCCGCTGCGGGACAGGGGCGAAAAACTGTTTTTT; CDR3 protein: CASSPLRDRGEKLFF
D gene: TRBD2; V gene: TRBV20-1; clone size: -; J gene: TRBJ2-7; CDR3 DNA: TGCGGAGGACTAGCAGTCTACGAGCAGTACTTC; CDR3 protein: CGGLAVYEQYF
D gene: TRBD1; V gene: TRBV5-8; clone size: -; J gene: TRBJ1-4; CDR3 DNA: TGTGCCAGCAGCCTGCGGACAGGGGCAACTAATGAAAAACTGTTTTTT; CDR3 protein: CASSLRTGATNEKLFF
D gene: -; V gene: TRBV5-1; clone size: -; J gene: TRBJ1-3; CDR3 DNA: TGCGCCAGCAGCCAGGAGGTCGGGGAAGCTGGAAACACCATATATTTT; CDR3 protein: CASSQEVGEAGNTIYF
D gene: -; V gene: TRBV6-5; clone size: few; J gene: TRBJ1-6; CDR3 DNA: TGTGCCAGCAGTTACACTCCGACAGCCGGAAATTCACCCCTCCACTTT; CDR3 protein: CASSYTPTAGNSPLHF
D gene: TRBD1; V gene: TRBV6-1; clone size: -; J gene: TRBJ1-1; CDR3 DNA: TGTGCCAGCAGTGAATTCAGGACAGGGGCCACTGAAGCTTTCTTT; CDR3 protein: CASSEFRTGATEAFF
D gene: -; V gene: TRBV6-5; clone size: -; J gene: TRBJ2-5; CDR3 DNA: TGTGCCAGCAGTTCGGGACGGAATCGAGGGGAGACCCAGTACTTC; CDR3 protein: CASSSGRNRGETQYF
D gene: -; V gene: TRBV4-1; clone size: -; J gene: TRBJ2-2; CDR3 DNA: TGCGCCAGCAGCCAAGGAGGATTCACCGGGGAGCTGTTTTTT; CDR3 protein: CASSQGGFTGELFF
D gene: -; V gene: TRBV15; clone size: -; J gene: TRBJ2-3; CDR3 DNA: TGTGCCACCAGCAGAGATCGTGGGGGAGGCACAGATACGCAGTATTTT; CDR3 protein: CATSRDRGGGTDTQYF
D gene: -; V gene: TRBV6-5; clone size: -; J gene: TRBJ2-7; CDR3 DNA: TGTGCCAGCAACCCCTCGGAGGTGCCCTACGAGCAGTACTTC; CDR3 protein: CASNPSEVPYEQYF
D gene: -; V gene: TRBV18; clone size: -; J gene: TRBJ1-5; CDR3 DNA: TGTGCCAGCTCACCGGGGTCGGGGATAAATCAGCCCCAGCATTTT; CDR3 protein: CASSPGSGINQPQHF
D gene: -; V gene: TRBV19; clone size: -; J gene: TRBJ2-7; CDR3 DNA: TGTGCCAGTAGTACCGCCGGGGGCCACTCCTACGAGCAGTACTTC; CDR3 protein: CASSTAGGHSYEQYF
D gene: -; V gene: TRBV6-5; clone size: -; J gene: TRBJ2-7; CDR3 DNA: TGTGCCAGCACACAGGCGAGGGAGCAGTACTTC; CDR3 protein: CASTQAREQYF
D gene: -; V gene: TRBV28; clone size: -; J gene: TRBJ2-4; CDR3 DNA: TGTGCCAGCAGTTTTTGGGGGAAAAACATTCAGTACTTC; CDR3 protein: CASSFWGKNIQYF
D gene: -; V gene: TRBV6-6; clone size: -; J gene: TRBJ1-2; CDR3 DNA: TGTGCCAGCAGTTACCCAAGCGGGGGGCCTGGCTACACCTTC; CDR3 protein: CASSYPSGGPGYTF
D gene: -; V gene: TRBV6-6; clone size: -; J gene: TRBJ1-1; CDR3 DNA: TGTGCCAGCAGTTACTCGCACCTGAACACTGAAGCTTTCTTT; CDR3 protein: CASSYSHLNTEAFF
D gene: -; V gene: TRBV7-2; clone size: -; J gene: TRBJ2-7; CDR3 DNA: TGTGCCAGCAGCTTAGAACCGAACCGCGCCTACGAGCAGTACTTC; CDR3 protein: CASSLEPNRAYEQYF
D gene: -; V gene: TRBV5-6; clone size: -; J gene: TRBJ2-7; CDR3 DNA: TGTGCCAGCAGCTTTTTTCCGGGGGCCTACGAGCAGTACTTC; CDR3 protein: CASSFFPGAYEQYF
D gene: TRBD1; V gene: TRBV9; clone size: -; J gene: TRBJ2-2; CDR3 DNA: TGTGCCAGCAGCGACCCTTCGGACAGGCGATCCGGGGAGCTGTTTTTT; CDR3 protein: CASSDPSDRRSGELFF
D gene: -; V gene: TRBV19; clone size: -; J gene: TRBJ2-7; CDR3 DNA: TGTGCCAGTAGTATAGGGGCAGGAGGATCCTACGAGCAGTACTTC; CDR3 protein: CASSIGAGGSYEQYF
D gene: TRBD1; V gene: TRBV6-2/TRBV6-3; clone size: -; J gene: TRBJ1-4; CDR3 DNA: TGTGCCAGCAGTTACAGACAGGGTGGTGAAAAACTGTTTTTT; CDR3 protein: CASSYRQGGEKLFF
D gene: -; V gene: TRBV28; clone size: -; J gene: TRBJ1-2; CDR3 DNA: TGTGCCAGCAGTGCGCCCCAGGGTAACTATGGCTACACCTTC; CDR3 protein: CASSAPQGNYGYTF
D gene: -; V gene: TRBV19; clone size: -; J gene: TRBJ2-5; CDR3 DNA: TGTGCCAGTAGTTCCCCAGGGGAGACCCAGTACTTC; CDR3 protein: CASSSPGETQYF
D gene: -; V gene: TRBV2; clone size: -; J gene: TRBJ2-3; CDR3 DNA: TGTGCCAGCAGTGAAGCGCTTCTGGACCGCCGCACAGATACGCAGTATTTT; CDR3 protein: CASSEALLDRRTDTQYF
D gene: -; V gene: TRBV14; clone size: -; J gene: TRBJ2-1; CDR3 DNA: TGTGCCAGCAGCCAAGAGTTCTTCCTAGCAACCAATGAGCAGTTCTTC; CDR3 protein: CASSQEFFLATNEQFF
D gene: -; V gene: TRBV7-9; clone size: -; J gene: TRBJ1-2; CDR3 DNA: TGTGCCAGCAGCTTAGGAGATGCCAGTTTCTACACCTTC; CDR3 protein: CASSLGDASFYTF
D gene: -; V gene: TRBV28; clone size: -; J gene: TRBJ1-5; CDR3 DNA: TGTGCCAGCAGTTCTGGGGAGGGACGGATTCCAAATAGCAATCAGCCCCAGCATTTT; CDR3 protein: CASSSGEGRIPNSNQPQHF